The entry that follows covers one T cell receptor (beta chain) sequence. Its antigen is not known. These data belong to a study of CD8 T cells in Susac syndrome. This CDR3 is 17 amino acids long. The germline V and J ends were trimmed by 3 bases and 0 bases, with 12 bases remaining between them. Germline V lookup: CDR1 LNHNV, CDR2 YYDKDF (reference sequence). RNA in amounts of 0.5 to 1 ug was reverse transcribed with random hexamers. Amplification of TCR beta CDR3 across 54 Vbeta and 13 Jbeta was performed with immunoSEQ multiplex PCR. TCRdb called the immunoSEQ multiplex PCR reads again in MiXCR, with one record for every CDR3 protein. The data hold under 300,000 distinct CDR3 sequences, with about 95% observed a single time. Overall study results and limits: Expansion of clones was not seen in the CD4+ T cell repertoires of Susac syndrome. In its TCR sequencing and HLA analysis, the study acknowledged that the number of individuals was relatively small.

The TCR sequence derives from a human donor with Susac syndrome. The chain has TRBV15 and TRBJ2-6; D gene uncertain. The sample consisted of CD4+ T cells from PBMCs. CDR3 nucleotides: TGTGCCACCAGCAGTGAACAGTACCTCTCTGGGGCCAACGTCCTGACTTTC. Its protein product is CATSSEQYLSGANVLTF.